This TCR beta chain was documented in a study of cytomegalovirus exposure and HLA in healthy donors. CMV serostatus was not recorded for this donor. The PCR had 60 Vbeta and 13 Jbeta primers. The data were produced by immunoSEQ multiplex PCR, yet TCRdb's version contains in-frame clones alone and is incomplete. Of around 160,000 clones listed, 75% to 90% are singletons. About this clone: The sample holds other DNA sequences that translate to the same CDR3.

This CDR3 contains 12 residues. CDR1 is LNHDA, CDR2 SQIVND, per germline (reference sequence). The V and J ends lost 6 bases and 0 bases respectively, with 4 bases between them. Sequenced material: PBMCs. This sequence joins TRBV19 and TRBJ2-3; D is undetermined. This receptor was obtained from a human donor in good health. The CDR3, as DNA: TGTGCCAGTAGCCCTAGCACAGATACGCAGTATTTT. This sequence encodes CASSPSTDTQYF. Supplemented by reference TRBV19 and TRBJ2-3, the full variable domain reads DGGITQSPKYLFRKEGQNVTLSCEQNLNHDAMYWYRQDPGQGLRLIYYSQIVNDFQKGDIAEGYSVSREKKESFPLTVTSAQKNPTAFYLCASSPSTDTQYFGPGTRLTVL.